This TCR beta chain was documented in a study of shared clonotypes between healthy human individuals. Whole-study results and caveats: Compared with clonotypes that all four donors shared, non-shared clonotypes had lower generation probabilities.

CDR3 length equals 14 residues. The germline V gene encodes CDR1 MGHRA and CDR2 YSYEKL. The V end lost 5 bases, the J end lost 0 bases, and 11 bases lay between the germline ends. As to this clone: Its specificity is not known.

Some 30,000 T cell genomes (roughly 190 ng DNA) went into each sorted-subset replicate. Clones were read by immunoSEQ multiplex PCR, and TCRdb kept only the in-frame ones, dropping some. The profile shows roughly 2.2 million clones, 85% to 95% of them singletons. Both subsets, CD45RA+ naive and CD45RA-negative memory, were split from the CD4+ cells. What was sequenced was naive CD4+ T cells from PBMCs. Stated subset: CD45RA+ positively selected. The sequence derives from a man younger than 35 in good health. Some clones in this sample may be carry-over from other donors' samples. The chain recombines TRBV4-1 with TRBJ2-7, with D possibly matching TRBD2 (5 bases). For the CDR3, the DNA is TGCGCCAGCAGCAGGACGGGGAGCTCCTACGAGCAGTACTTC. Translated, it gives CASSRTGSSYEQYF.